Below are 20 T cell receptor beta chains sequenced from a single sample in a study of T cell clones after liver transplantation. Some clones are missing from TCRdb's copy, which holds only in-frame ones; the method was immunoSEQ multiplex PCR. The sample gives tens of thousands of clones, approximately 87% of which show up once; 14% is in the top ten. This specimen was CD8+ T cells from blood, taken 12 months after liver transplant. These receptors were taken from a human patient who received a liver transplant. Some T cells may trace back to the graft donor.

The CDR3, as DNA: TGTGCCAGTAGTCCGGGGGACGGTGGTTCAGATACGCAGTATTTT. It yields the protein CASSPGDGGSDTQYF. The chain uses TRBV19 and TRBJ2-3; D is possibly TRBD2 (6 bases). Per germline, CDR1 LNHDA and CDR2 SQIVND (reference sequence). Trimming removed 5 bases at V and 4 bases at J, with 16 bases between. The CDR3 spans 15 residues.

The chain joins TRBV7-3 to TRBJ2-2; no definite D call. CDR1 is SGHTA, CDR2 FQGTGA, per germline. Trimming removed 2 bases from V and 3 bases from J, with 10 bases in between. The CDR3 runs 15 residues. The CDR3 sequence: CASSLGTYDTGELFF. The CDR3 DNA is TGTGCCAGCAGCTTAGGAACATACGACACCGGGGAGCTGTTTTTT.

V and J are TRBV6-1 and TRBJ2-7; 13 bases fit TRBD2. CDR1 is MNHNS and CDR2 is SASEGT in the germline V gene. V lost 4 bases and J lost 4; bases outside the gene matches: 1. This CDR3 spans 14 amino acids. This CDR3 reads CASSGTSGGYEQYF. CDR3 nucleotide sequence: TGTGCCAGCAGTGGGACTAGCGGGGGATACGAGCAGTACTTC.

CDR3 residues: CASITGNTEAFF. CDR3 nucleotides: TGTGCCAGTATAACGGGGAACACTGAAGCTTTCTTT. The V and J genes are TRBV19 and TRBJ1-1, with D unclear. CDR3 length equals 12 residues. The V gene lost 7 bases and the J gene lost 1 base, with 7 bases spanning the gap. Germline V lookup: CDR1 LNHDA, CDR2 SQIVND (reference sequence).

The genes are TRBV19 and TRBJ1-1; possible D gene TRBD1, 5 bases. The CDR3 extends over 13 amino acids. V was cut by 8 bases and J by 1 base, with 11 bases left in between. The V gene's germline CDR1 is LNHDA and CDR2 SQIVND (reference sequence). The CDR3: CASGYGTNTEAFF. The CDR3 DNA follows: TGTGCCAGTGGCTACGGGACGAACACTGAAGCTTTCTTT.

The V gene is TRBV5-1, the J gene TRBJ1-1, with D uncertain. The germline V gene has CDR1 SGHRS and CDR2 YFSETQ. Deletions cut 6 bases from V and 8 bases from J, with 14 bases between. This CDR3 comprises 12 residues. The CDR3 sequence: CASTSTSAEAFF. CDR3 bases: TGCGCCAGCACATCAACATCGGCCGAAGCTTTCTTT.

This clone was observed a single time. This CDR3 is CASSQGRSSGANVLTF. The CDR3 DNA reads as TGTGCCAGCAGCCAAGGACGGAGCTCTGGGGCCAACGTCCTGACTTTC. The chain links TRBV5-4 to TRBJ2-6; D gene uncertain. Germline-derived CDR1 and CDR2 are SGHNT and YYREEE (reference sequence). The CDR3 runs 16 residues. The V and J ends lost 4 bases and 0 bases respectively, with 11 bases between them. The whole variable domain, filled in from reference TRBV5-4 and TRBJ2-6, reads ETGVTQSPTHLIKTRGQQVTLRCSSQSGHNTVSWYQQALGQGPQFIFQYYREEENGRGNFPPRFSGLQFPNYSSELNVNALELDDSALYLCASSQGRSSGANVLTFGAGSRLTVL.

The J gene is TRBJ2-7, the V gene TRBV6-5; no clear D gene. CDR1 and CDR2 (germline): MNHEY, SVGAGI. Trimming took 2 bases from V and 6 from J, leaving 5 bases between them. The CDR3 runs 11 residues. CDR3 residues: CASSYSSEQYF. CDR3 bases: TGTGCCAGCAGTTACAGCTCCGAGCAGTACTTC.

The chain couples TRBV7-8 to TRBJ2-7; D not resolved. The V end lost 7 bases, the J end lost 2 bases, and 12 bases lay between the germline ends. Per germline, CDR1 SGHVS and CDR2 FQNEAQ. The CDR3 covers 13 residues. The CDR3 is CASTSENTYEQYF. CDR3 coding DNA: TGTGCCAGCACCAGCGAGAACACCTACGAGCAGTACTTC.

The rearrangement joins TRBV28 to TRBJ2-5; 7 bases match TRBD2. This CDR3 has 20 residues. Germline V lookup: CDR1 MDHEN, CDR2 SYDVKM. J was trimmed by 6 bases and V by 5 bases; bases with no gene match: 27. This CDR3 is CASSGRRKVRPRGGTKTQYF. The CDR3 DNA reads TGTGCCAGCAGTGGGAGGAGGAAGGTTAGGCCCCGGGGAGGGACGAAGACCCAGTACTTC. Drawing the rest from reference TRBV28 and TRBJ2-5, the complete variable domain is DVKVTQSSRYLVKRTGEKVFLECVQDMDHENMFWYRQDPGLGLRLIYFSYDVKMKEKGDIPEGYSVSREKKERFSLILESASTNQTSMYLCASSGRRKVRPRGGTKTQYFGPGTRLLVL.

The chain combines TRBV10-2 with TRBJ2-7; 12 nucleotides align to TRBD2. Germline V gene lookup returns CDR1 WSHSY and CDR2 SAAADI. V was pared by 4 bases and J by 6 bases, with 10 bases of the junction left unmatched. This CDR3 is built from 16 residues. The CDR3 region has the DNA TGCGCCAGCAGTGGAACGACTAGCGGGAGTGAAGGCGAGCAGTACTTC. It encodes CASSGTTSGSEGEQYF.

CDR3 in DNA: TGTGCCAGCAGCCCCATAGGACAGGGGGTAAGGGGCACAGATACGCAGTATTTT. Protein sequence: CASSPIGQGVRGTDTQYF. The rearrangement joins TRBV9 to TRBJ2-3; 10 bases agree with TRBD1. After removal of 4 bases from V and 1 base from J, the junction contained 12 bases not matched to a gene. Germline assignment: CDR1 SGDLS and CDR2 YYNGEE. This CDR3 has 18 amino acids. Looking up the rest from reference TRBV9 and TRBJ2-3 gives the full variable domain: DSGVTQTPKHLITATGQRVTLRCSPRSGDLSVYWYQQSLDQGLQFLIQYYNGEERAKGNILERFSAQQFPDLHSELNLSSLELGDSALYFCASSPIGQGVRGTDTQYFGPGTRLTVL.

The chain employs TRBV4-1 and TRBJ2-7; 8 bases are a match to TRBD1. From germline, CDR1 is MGHRA and CDR2 YSYEKL. V lost 3 bases, J lost 1 base, and 8 bases stayed unmatched. The CDR3 has 16 residues. CDR3 nucleotides: TGCGCCAGCAGCCACCTCCAGGGGGCAGAATCCTACGAGCAGTACTTC. It specifies CASSHLQGAESYEQYF.

The V gene is TRBV6-6, the J gene TRBJ2-7, with a possible D match to TRBD1 (6 bases). The germline V gene encodes CDR1 MNHNY and CDR2 SVGAGI (reference sequence). The V end lost 1 base, the J end lost 0 bases, and 7 bases lay between the germline ends. CDR3 length: 14 amino acids. The CDR3 reads CASSYWDNSYEQYF. CDR3 bases: TGTGCCAGCAGTTACTGGGACAACTCCTACGAGCAGTACTTC.

This clone was picked up a small number of times. The rearrangement links TRBV5-1 to TRBJ1-1; D perhaps matches TRBD1 (5 bases). V lost 1 base and J 1 base, leaving 8 bases between the germline ends. CDR1 is SGHRS, CDR2 YFSETQ, per germline. The CDR3 loop spans 14 amino acids. In DNA form, the CDR3 reads TGCGCCAGCAGCTTGAGGGGAGGGAACACTGAAGCTTTCTTT. Translated, it gives CASSLRGGNTEAFF.

The chain employs TRBV2 and TRBJ2-1; 13 bases line up with TRBD2. Germline CDR1 is SNHLY and CDR2 is FYNNEI. The CDR3 runs to 17 residues. V was clipped by 7 bases and J by 8 bases; unmatched bases: 14. This CDR3 reads CASITRVGTSGVDEQFF. CDR3 nucleotides: TGTGCCAGCATCACTCGTGTCGGGACTAGCGGGGTAGATGAGCAGTTCTTC.

This clone was seen a handful of times. This chain joins TRBV5-8 and TRBJ2-1; possible D gene TRBD2, 6 bases. V was shortened by 2 bases and J by 10 bases, with 16 bases between the two germline ends. CDR1 is SGHTS, CDR2 YDEGEE, per germline. The CDR3 length is 14 residues. The CDR3 bases are TGTGCCAGCAGCTTTGGCGGGAACCTGGGGGAGCAGTTCTTC. Its translation: CASSFGGNLGEQFF.

CDR3 coding DNA: TGTGCCAGCAGTGAACAGGGGTACACTGAAGCTTTCTTT. Translation: CASSEQGYTEAFF. The V gene is TRBV6-1, the J gene TRBJ1-1, with D tentatively TRBD1 (6 bases). Germline-derived CDR1 and CDR2 are MNHNS and SASEGT. The CDR3 spans 13 residues. V dropped 2 bases and J dropped 3 bases, with 7 bases sitting between them.

CDR3 sequence (DNA): TGCAGCGGGGAAGGGGCTAACACTGAAGCTTTCTTT. Translation: CSGEGANTEAFF. The genes are TRBV29-1 and TRBJ1-1, with D possibly being TRBD1 (5 bases). Trimming took 7 bases from V and 2 from J, leaving 11 bases between them. Germline V gene data show CDR1 as SQVTM and CDR2 as ANQGSEA. The CDR3 covers 12 residues.

The genes are TRBV5-6 and TRBJ2-2, with TRBD1 as a possible D gene (5 bases). Germline lookup yields CDR1 SGHDT and CDR2 YYEEEE. V gave up 4 bases and J gave up 0 bases, with 7 bases separating them. This CDR3 spans 14 amino acids. DNA of the CDR3: TGTGCCAGCAGCCCAGGGACGAACACCGGGGAGCTGTTTTTT. It yields the protein CASSPGTNTGELFF.